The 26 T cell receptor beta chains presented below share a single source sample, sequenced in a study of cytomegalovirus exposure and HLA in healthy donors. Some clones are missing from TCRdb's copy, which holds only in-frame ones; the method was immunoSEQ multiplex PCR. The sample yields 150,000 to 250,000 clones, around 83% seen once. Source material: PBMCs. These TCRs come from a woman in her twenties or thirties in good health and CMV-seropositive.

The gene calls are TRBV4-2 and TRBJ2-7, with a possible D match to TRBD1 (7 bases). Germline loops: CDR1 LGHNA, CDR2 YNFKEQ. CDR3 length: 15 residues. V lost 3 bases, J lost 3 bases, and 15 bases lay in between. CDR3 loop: CASSQEGQSIYEQYF. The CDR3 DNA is TGTGCCAGCAGCCAGGAGGGACAGAGCATCTACGAGCAGTACTTC.

CDR3 bases: TGTGCCAGCAGCGAACTAGCGGTGGGCAATGAGCAGTTCTTC. This translates into CASSELAVGNEQFF. The rearrangement links TRBV9 to TRBJ2-1; TRBD2 aligns across 8 bases. Trimming removed 3 bases from V and 6 bases from J; junction bases left unmatched: 5. Germline V gene data show CDR1 as SGDLS and CDR2 as YYNGEE. The CDR3 covers 14 residues.

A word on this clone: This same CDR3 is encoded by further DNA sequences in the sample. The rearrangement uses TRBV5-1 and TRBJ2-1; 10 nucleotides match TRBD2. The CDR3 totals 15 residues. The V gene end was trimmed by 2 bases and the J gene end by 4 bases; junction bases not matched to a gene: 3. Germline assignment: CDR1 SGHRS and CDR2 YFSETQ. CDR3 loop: CASSLTSGTYNEQFF. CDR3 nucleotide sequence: TGCGCCAGCAGCTTAACTAGCGGGACGTACAATGAGCAGTTCTTC.

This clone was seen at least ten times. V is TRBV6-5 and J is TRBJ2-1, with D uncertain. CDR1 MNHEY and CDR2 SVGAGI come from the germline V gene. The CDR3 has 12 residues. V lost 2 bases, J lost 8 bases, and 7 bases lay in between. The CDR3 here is CASSYRSDEQFF. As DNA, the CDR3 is TGTGCCAGCAGTTACCGCAGCGATGAGCAGTTCTTC.

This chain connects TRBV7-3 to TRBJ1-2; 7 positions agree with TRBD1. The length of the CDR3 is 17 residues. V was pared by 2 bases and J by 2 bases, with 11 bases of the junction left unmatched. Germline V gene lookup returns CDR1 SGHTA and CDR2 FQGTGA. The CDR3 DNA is TGTGCCAGCAGCTTAGCCCCCGACAGGGCCCTAAACTATGGCTACACCTTC. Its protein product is CASSLAPDRALNYGYTF.

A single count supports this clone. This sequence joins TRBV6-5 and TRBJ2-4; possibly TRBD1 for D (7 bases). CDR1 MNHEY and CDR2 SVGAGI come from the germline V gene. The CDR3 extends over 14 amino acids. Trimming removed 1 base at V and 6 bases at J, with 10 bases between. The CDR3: CASSYFQGGNIQYF. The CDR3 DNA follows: TGTGCCAGCAGTTACTTCCAGGGGGGAAACATTCAGTACTTC.

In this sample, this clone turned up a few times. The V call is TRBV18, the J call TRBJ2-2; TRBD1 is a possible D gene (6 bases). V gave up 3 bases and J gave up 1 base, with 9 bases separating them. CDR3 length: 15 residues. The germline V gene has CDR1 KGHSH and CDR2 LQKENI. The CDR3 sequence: CASSPMTGNTGELFF. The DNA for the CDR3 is TGTGCCAGCTCACCTATGACAGGGAACACCGGGGAGCTGTTTTTT.

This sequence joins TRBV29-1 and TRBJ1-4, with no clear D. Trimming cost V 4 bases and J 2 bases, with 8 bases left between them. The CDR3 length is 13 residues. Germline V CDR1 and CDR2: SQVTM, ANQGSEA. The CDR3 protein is CSVVSGTNEKLFF. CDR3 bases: TGCAGCGTTGTTTCGGGGACTAATGAAAAACTGTTTTTT.

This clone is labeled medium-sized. The CDR3 sequence is CASSLEGGAHEQYF. CDR3 DNA sequence: TGTGCCAGCAGCTTAGAAGGGGGGGCCCACGAGCAGTACTTC. The chain recombines TRBV7-9 with TRBJ2-7; D perhaps matches TRBD2 (7 bases). In germline, CDR1 is SEHNR, CDR2 FQNEAQ (reference sequence). CDR3 size: 14 residues. The germline V and J ends were trimmed by 1 base and 5 bases, with 12 bases remaining between them.

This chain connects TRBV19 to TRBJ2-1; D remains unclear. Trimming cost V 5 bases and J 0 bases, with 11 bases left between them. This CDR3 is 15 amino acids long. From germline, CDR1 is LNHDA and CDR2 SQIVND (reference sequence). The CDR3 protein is CASSPQASSYNEQFF. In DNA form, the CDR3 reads TGTGCCAGTAGTCCCCAAGCGAGCTCCTACAATGAGCAGTTCTTC.

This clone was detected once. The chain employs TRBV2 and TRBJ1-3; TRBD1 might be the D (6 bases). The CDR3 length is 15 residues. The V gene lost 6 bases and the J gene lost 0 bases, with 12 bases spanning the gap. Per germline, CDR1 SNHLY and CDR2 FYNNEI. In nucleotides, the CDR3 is TGTGCCAGCAGCGGAACAGGGACCTCTGGAAACACCATATATTTT. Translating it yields CASSGTGTSGNTIYF.

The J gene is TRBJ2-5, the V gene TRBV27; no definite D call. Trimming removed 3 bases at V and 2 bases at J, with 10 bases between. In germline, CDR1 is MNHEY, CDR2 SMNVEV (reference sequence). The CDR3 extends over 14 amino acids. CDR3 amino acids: CASSFLGVQETQYF. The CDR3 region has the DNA TGTGCCAGCAGTTTTCTGGGCGTTCAAGAGACCCAGTACTTC.

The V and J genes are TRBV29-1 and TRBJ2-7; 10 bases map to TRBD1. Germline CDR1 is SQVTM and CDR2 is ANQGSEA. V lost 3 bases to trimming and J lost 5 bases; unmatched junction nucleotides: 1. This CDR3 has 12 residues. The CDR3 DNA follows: TGCAGCGTTGAGGGACAGGGGAACGAGCAGTACTTC. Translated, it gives CSVEGQGNEQYF.

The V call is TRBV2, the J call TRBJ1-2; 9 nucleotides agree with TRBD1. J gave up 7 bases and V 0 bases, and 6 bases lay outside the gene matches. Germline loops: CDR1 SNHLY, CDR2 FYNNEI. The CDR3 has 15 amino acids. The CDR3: CASSEADRGRLGYTF. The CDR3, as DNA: TGTGCCAGCAGTGAAGCCGACAGGGGGAGACTTGGCTACACCTTC.

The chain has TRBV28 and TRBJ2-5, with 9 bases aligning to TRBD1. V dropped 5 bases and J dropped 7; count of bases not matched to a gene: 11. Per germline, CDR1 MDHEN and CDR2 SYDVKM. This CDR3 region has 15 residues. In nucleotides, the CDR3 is TGTGCCAGCAGTCTCCCGGGACAGGGTTTGGGGACCCAGTACTTC. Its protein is CASSLPGQGLGTQYF.

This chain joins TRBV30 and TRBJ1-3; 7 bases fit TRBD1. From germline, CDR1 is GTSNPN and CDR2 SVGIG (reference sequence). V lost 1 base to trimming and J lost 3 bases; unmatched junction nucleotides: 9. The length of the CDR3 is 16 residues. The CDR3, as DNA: TGTGCCTGGAGTGCAGGGCAGCAGGGGGATGGAAACACCATATATTTT. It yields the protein CAWSAGQQGDGNTIYF.

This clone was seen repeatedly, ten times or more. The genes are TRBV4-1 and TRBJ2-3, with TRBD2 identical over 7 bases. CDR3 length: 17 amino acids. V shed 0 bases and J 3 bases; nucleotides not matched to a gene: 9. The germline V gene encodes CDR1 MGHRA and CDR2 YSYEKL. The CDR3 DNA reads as TGCGCCAGCAGCCAAGATCAGGGCGGGAGTGGGACAGATACGCAGTATTTT. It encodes CASSQDQGGSGTDTQYF.

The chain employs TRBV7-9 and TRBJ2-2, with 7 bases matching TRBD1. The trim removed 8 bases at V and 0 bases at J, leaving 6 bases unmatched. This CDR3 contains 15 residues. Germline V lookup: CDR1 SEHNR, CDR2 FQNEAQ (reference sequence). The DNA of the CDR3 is TGTGCCAGCTTTGGGGGACAGACGAACACCGGGGAGCTGTTTTTT. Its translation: CASFGGQTNTGELFF. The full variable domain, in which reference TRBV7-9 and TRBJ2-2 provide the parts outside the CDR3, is DTGVSQNPRHKITKRGQNVTFRCDPISEHNRLYWYRQTLGQGPEFLTYFQNEAQLEKSRLLSDRFSAERPKGSFSTLEIQRTEQGDSAMYLCASFGGQTNTGELFFGEGSRLTVL.

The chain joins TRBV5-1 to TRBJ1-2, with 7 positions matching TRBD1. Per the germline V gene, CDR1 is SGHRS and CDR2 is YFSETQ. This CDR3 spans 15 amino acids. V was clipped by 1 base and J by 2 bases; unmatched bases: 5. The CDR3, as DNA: TGCGCCAGCAGCTTGCTTCCGGGACAGAACTATGGCTACACCTTC. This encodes CASSLLPGQNYGYTF.

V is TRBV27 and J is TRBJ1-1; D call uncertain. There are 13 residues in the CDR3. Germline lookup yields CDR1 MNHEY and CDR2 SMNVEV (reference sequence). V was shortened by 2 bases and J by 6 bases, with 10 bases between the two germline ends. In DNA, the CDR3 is TGTGCCAGCAGTTTAGCGGGGTTTGCTGAAGCTTTCTTT. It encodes CASSLAGFAEAFF.

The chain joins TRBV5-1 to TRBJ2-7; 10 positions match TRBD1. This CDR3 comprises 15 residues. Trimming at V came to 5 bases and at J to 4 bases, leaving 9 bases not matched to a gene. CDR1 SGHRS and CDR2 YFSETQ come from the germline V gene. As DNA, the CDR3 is TGCGCCAGCAGTTCACAGACAGGGGGCAATTACGAGCAGTACTTC. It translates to CASSSQTGGNYEQYF.

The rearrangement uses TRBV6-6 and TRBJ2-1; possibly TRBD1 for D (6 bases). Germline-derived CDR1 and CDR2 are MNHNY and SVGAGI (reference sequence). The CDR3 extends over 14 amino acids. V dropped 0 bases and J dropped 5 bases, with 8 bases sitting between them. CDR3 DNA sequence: TGTGCCAGCAGTTACTCACAGGGCCACAATGAGCAGTTCTTC. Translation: CASSYSQGHNEQFF.

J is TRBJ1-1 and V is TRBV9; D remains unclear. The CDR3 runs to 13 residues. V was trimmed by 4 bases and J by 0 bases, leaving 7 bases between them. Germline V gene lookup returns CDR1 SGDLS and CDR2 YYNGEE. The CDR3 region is CASSLSMNTEAFF. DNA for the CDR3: TGTGCCAGCAGCCTATCGATGAACACTGAAGCTTTCTTT.

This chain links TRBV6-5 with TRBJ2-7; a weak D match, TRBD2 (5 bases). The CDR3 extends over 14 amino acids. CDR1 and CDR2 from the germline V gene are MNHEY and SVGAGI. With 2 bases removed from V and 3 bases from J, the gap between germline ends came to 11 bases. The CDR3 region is CASSYEAGLYEQYF. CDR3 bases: TGTGCCAGCAGTTACGAAGCAGGACTCTACGAGCAGTACTTC.

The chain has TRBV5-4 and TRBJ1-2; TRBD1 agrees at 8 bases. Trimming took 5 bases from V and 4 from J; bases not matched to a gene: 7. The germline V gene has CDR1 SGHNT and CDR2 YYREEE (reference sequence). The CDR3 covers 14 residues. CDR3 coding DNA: TGTGCCAGCAGAGGGGCAGGGGGCGCCTATGGCTACACCTTC. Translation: CASRGAGGAYGYTF.

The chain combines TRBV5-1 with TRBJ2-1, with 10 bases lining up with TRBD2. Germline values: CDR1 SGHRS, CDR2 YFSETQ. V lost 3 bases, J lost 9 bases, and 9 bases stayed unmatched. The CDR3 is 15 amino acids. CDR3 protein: CASSSAGGPFGEQFF. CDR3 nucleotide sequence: TGCGCCAGCAGCTCAGCGGGAGGGCCCTTTGGTGAGCAGTTCTTC.